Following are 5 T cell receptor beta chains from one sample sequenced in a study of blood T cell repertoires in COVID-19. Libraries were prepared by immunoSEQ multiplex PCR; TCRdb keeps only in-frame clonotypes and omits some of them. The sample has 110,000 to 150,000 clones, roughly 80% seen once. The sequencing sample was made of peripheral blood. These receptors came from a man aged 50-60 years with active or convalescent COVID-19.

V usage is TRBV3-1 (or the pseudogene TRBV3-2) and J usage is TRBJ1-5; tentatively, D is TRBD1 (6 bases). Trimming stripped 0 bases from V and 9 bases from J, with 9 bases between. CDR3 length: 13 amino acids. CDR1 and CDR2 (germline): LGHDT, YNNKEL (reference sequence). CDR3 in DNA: TGTGCCAGCAGCCAAGATACAGGGCGGCCCCAGCATTTT. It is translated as CASSQDTGRPQHF.

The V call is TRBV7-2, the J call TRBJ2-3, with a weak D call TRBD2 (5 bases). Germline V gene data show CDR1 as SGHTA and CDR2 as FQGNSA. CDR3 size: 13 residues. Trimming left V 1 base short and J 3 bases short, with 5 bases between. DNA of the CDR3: TGTGCCAGCAGCTTAGGGAGGACAGATACGCAGTATTTT. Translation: CASSLGRTDTQYF.

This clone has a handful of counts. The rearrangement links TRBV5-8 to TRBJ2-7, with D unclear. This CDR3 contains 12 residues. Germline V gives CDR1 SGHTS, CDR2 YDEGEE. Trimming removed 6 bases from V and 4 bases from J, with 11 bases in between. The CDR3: CASTQSIYEQYF. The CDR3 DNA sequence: TGTGCCAGCACCCAGTCGATTTACGAGCAGTACTTC.

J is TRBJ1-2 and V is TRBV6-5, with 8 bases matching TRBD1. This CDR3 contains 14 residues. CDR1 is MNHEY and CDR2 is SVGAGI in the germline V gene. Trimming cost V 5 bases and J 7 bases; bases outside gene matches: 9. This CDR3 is CASSPVDRGRGYTF. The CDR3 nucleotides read TGTGCCAGCAGTCCCGTCGACAGGGGACGTGGCTACACCTTC.

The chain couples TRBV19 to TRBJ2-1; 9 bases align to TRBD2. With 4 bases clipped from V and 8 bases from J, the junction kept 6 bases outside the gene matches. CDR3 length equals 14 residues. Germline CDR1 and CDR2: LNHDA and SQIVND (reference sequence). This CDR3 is CASSSGRAGDEQFF. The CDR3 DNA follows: TGTGCCAGTAGTAGCGGGAGGGCCGGCGATGAGCAGTTCTTC.